This TCR beta chain was documented in a study of OX40 agonist ivuxolimab in advanced cancers. Study-wide background: Administration of intravenous ivuxolimab to patients occurred every 2 weeks at 0.01 to 10 mg/kg.

Libraries were prepared by immunoSEQ multiplex PCR; TCRdb keeps only in-frame clonotypes and omits some of them. The sample includes around 85,000 clones, roughly nine tenths seen only once; the top ten take 1.5% to 2%. The CDR3 has 15 residues. CDR1 is GTSNPN and CDR2 is SVGIG in the germline V gene (reference sequence). Trimming cost V 3 bases and J 3 bases; bases outside gene matches: 9. The chain is built from TRBV30 and TRBJ2-7, with TRBD1 matching 9 bases. The sequence came from an adult with an advanced solid tumor such as melanoma, head and neck, liver or kidney cancer. Material: CD4+ or CD8+ T cells sorted from blood, obtained in a trial of the OX40 agonist ivuxolimab. For the CDR3, the DNA is TGTGCCTGGAGGGCCCCGGGACAGGGAGGCTACGAGCAGTACTTC. It codes for CAWRAPGQGGYEQYF.